This T cell receptor (beta chain) stems from a study of blood T cell repertoires in COVID-19. Original processing methods: Reference gene primer amplification gave estimated nucleated cell counts. This table comes from immunoSEQ multiplex PCR, and its TCRdb copy is limited to in-frame clones, with some not included. From that table come the V and J calls and clone size; the DNA was used to work out D and trimming. The repertoire holds approximately 260,000 clones, with about 85% as singletons. This CDR3 has 16 amino acids. In germline, CDR1 is SGDLS, CDR2 YYNGEE. V shed 4 bases, J shed 7 bases, and the junction held 10 bases outside the gene matches.

The rearrangement uses TRBV9 and TRBJ2-1; TRBD1 matches 11 bases. This clonotype was obtained from a man aged 55 to 70 who had recovered from COVID-19. The sample comprised peripheral blood. Here the CDR3 reads CASSPRTGGAGNEQFF. CDR3 nucleotide sequence: TGTGCCAGCAGCCCGAGGACAGGGGGCGCGGGGAATGAGCAGTTCTTC.